A selection of T cell receptor beta chains follows, all from one sample in a study of blood T cell repertoires in COVID-19. Using immunoSEQ multiplex PCR, the repertoire was profiled, and TCRdb retains in-frame clones only, with some absent. The sample consists of about 43,000 clones, around 90% of them appearing once. The sample comprised peripheral blood. The receptors originated from a man aged 60-69 years with active COVID-19. CDR3s include the opening cysteine and the closing phenylalanine or tryptophan. The D gene is left open where the match is weak. A row's size may be missing; if present it is once, few, many or a size class.

clone_size	v_call	d_call	j_call	cdr3_nt	cdr3_aa
NA	TRBV7-2	TRBD2	TRBJ2-1	TGTGCCAGCAGCTTAGCGGTAGCGGGGGGCCCGTACAATGAGCAGTTCTTC	CASSLAVAGGPYNEQFF
NA	TRBV28	TRBD1	TRBJ1-2	TGTGCCACCGGGACAGGGAGATATGGCTACACCTTC	CATGTGRYGYTF
NA	TRBV12-5	NA	TRBJ2-1	TGTGCTAGTGGTTTGGGACTGAACAATGAGCAGTTCTTC	CASGLGLNNEQFF
NA	TRBV2	NA	TRBJ2-7	TGTGCCAGCAGTGTTACGGATCTGAGGGAGCAGTACTTC	CASSVTDLREQYF
NA	TRBV28	TRBD1	TRBJ1-2	TGTGCCAGCAGTTTGGGGGGGACAGGAACGGTAGGCTACACCTTC	CASSLGGTGTVGYTF
NA	TRBV6-1	TRBD1	TRBJ1-6	TGTGCCAGCAGCCCGGGACAGGGTGGATCACCCCTCCACTTT	CASSPGQGGSPLHF
NA	TRBV2	TRBD2	TRBJ2-1	TGTGCCAGCAGGGGACTAGCGGAATACAATGAGCAGTTCTTC	CASRGLAEYNEQFF
medium-sized	TRBV19	NA	TRBJ1-3	TGTGCCAGTAGTATTGCAGGTTCGTCTGGAAACACCATATATTTT	CASSIAGSSGNTIYF
NA	TRBV28	TRBD2	TRBJ2-1	TGTGCCAGCAGCCCTCTAGCGGGGGGTTACAATGAGCAGTTCTTC	CASSPLAGGYNEQFF
NA	TRBV3-1/TRBV3-2	TRBD2	TRBJ2-1	TGTGCCAGCAGCCAAGGGAGGACTAGCCCCAATGAGCAGTTCTTC	CASSQGRTSPNEQFF
NA	TRBV11-2	TRBD1	TRBJ2-1	TGTGCCAGCAGCCCTACTAGAGACGACAGGGGGCGCCTCGGACGGCAGTTCTTC	CASSPTRDDRGRLGRQFF
NA	TRBV16	NA	TRBJ1-6	TGTGCCAGCAGCCAATTCGGGGTATCCTATAATTCACCCCTCCACTTT	CASSQFGVSYNSPLHF
NA	TRBV19	TRBD1	TRBJ2-1	TGTGCCAGTACCTTGACAGGGAACTACAATGAGCAGTTCTTC	CASTLTGNYNEQFF
NA	TRBV24-1	TRBD1	TRBJ2-1	TGTGCCACCAGTGAACCTGGACAGGGGCAGGCCAATGAGCAGTTCTTC	CATSEPGQGQANEQFF
NA	TRBV2	TRBD2	TRBJ2-5	TGTGCCAGCAGCAGACTAGCGGGACAAGAGACCCAGTACTTC	CASSRLAGQETQYF
NA	TRBV28	TRBD1	TRBJ1-1	TGTGCCAGCAGCCCAAGACAGGGAAAAACACCGAACACTGAAGCTTTCTTT	CASSPRQGKTPNTEAFF
NA	TRBV24-1	NA	TRBJ2-3	TGTGCCTCTTGGCCTACGGGGATAAGGGCAGATACGCAGTATTTT	CASWPTGIRADTQYF
NA	TRBV10-1	NA	TRBJ1-1	TGCGCCAGCAGTGAGTCGTCTACCGGGAAGGCTTTCTTT	CASSESSTGKAFF
NA	TRBV10-1	NA	TRBJ2-3	TGCGCCAGCAGTGAGGGGCAGGGTAGCACAGATACGCAGTATTTT	CASSEGQGSTDTQYF
once	TRBV7-9	TRBD1	TRBJ2-3	TGTGCCAGCAGCCGAGGACAGGCGGAAGATACGCAGTATTTT	CASSRGQAEDTQYF
NA	TRBV6-1	NA	TRBJ1-6	TGTGCCAGCAGTGACAGGGGCCGTTCACCCCTCCACTTT	CASSDRGRSPLHF
NA	TRBV9	NA	TRBJ2-3	TGTGCCAGCAGCTACCAAGGGGATACAGATACGCAGTATTTT	CASSYQGDTDTQYF
NA	TRBV6-6	TRBD1	TRBJ1-1	TGTGCCAGCAGTTACTCCGGACAGGGGAACACTGAAGCTTTCTTT	CASSYSGQGNTEAFF
once	TRBV7-9	TRBD1	TRBJ1-1	TGTGCCAGCAGACCAACCCGACAGGGGGCTGAAGCTTTCTTT	CASRPTRQGAEAFF
NA	TRBV6-1	NA	TRBJ2-7	TGTGCCAGCAATCAAGCCGGTAGCAGGGGATCCTACGAGCAGTACTTC	CASNQAGSRGSYEQYF
NA	TRBV12-3/TRBV12-4	NA	TRBJ1-5	TGTGCCAGCAGTTTTATGGGCCAGCCCCAGCATTTT	CASSFMGQPQHF
NA	TRBV4-3	TRBD1	TRBJ2-5	TGCGCCAGCAGCCAAATACAGGGGATCGGGGAGACCCAGTACTTC	CASSQIQGIGETQYF
few	TRBV7-2	NA	TRBJ1-5	TGTGCCAGCAGCCAAAACCTTGGACAACCGCTCCAGCCCCAGCATTTT	CASSQNLGQPLQPQHF
NA	TRBV29-1	NA	TRBJ1-4	TGCAGCGTTGGCCAGTCTAATGAAAAACTGTTTTTT	CSVGQSNEKLFF
NA	TRBV4-2	TRBD1	TRBJ2-1	TGTGCCAGCAGCCAAGATTTGAGACAGGGGTACAATGAGCAGTTCTTC	CASSQDLRQGYNEQFF
NA	TRBV4-1	NA	TRBJ2-3	TGCGCCAGCAGCCAAGGGGCCAGGCAGGGTAGAAGAGATACGCAGTATTTT	CASSQGARQGRRDTQYF